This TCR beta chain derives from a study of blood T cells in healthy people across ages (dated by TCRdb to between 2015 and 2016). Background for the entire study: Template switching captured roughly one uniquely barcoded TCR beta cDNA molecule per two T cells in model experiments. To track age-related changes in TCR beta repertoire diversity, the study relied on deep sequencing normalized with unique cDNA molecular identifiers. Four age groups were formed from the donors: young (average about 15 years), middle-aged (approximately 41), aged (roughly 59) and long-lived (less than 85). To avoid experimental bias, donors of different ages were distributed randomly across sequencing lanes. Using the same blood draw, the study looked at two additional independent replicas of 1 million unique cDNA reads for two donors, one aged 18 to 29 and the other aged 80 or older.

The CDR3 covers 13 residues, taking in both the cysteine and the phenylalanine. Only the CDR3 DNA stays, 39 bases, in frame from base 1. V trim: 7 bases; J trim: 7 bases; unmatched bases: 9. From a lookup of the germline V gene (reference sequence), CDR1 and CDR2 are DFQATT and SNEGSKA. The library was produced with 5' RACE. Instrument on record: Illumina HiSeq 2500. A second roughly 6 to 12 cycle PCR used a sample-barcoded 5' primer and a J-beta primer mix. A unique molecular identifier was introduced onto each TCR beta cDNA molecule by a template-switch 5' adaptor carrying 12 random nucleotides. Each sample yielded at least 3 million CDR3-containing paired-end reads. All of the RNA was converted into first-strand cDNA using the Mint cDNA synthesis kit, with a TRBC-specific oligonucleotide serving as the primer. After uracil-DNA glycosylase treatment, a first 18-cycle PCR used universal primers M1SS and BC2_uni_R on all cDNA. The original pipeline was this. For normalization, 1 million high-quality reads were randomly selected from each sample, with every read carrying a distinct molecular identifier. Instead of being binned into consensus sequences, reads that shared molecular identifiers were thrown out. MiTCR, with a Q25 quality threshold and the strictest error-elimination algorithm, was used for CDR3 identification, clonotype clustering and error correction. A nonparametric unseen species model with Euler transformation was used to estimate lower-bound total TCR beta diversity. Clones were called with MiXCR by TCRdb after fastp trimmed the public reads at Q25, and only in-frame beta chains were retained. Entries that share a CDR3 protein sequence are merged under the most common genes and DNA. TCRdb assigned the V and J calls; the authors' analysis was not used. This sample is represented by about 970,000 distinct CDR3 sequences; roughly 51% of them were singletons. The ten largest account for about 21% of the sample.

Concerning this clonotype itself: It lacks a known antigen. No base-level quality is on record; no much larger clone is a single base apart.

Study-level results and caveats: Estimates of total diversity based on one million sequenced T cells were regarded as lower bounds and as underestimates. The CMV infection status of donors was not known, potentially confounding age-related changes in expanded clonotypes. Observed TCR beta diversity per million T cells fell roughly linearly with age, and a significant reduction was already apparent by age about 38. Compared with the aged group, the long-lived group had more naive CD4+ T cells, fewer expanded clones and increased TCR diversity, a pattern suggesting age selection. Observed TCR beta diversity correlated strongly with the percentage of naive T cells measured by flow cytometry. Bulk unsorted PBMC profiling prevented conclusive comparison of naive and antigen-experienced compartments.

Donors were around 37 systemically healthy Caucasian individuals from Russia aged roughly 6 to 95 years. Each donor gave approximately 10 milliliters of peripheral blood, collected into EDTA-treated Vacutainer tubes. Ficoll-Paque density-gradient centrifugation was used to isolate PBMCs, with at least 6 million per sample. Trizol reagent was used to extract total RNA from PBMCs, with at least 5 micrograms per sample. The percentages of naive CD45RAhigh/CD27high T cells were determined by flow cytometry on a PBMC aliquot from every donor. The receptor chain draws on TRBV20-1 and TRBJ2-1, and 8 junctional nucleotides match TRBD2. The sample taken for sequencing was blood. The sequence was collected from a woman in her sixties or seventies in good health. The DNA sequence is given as TGCAGTGTTCCCAGCGGGAGTTCGAATGAGCAGTTCTTC. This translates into CSVPSGSSNEQFF.